The clone carrying this T cell receptor (beta chain) is medium-sized by share. Its antigen is not identified. The source of the blood RNA was unsorted whole blood, and germline DNA was extracted as well. This sample was included in a study of tumor-infiltrating lymphocytes in primary liver carcinoma. V shed 2 bases and J shed 5 bases, with 7 bases lying between them. The V gene's germline CDR1 is SGHAT and CDR2 FQDESV (reference sequence). The CDR3 contains 13 residues. Researchers generated TCR beta cDNA from roughly 510 ng of total RNA, relying on a constant-region primer. For TCR beta, libraries were produced by three nested multiplex PCR rounds using slightly modified ARM-PCR. With TRBV1-TRBV30 forward primers and a C-beta reverse primer, the first two PCR rounds were run for approximately 9 cycles each. TCRdb reanalysed the multiplex PCR reads using MiXCR and keeps one entry per CDR3 protein. In the table there are about 210,000 distinct CDR3 sequences, about 61% of which are singletons.

Overall study findings and caveats: Tumors carried a top-250-clone fraction significantly exceeding that of blood (p = 0.039).

The sequence was obtained from a woman aged 55-69 years with primary liver carcinoma and hepatitis B virus infection. The sample taken for sequencing was peripheral blood. This chain connects TRBV11-1 to TRBJ2-1; D ambiguous. CDR3 DNA: TGTGCCAGCAGCTTAATTGGAAACAATGAGCAGTTCTTC. This gives the protein CASSLIGNNEQFF. The variable domain in full, completed from reference TRBV11-1 and TRBJ2-1, reads EAEVAQSPRYKITEKSQAVAFWCDPISGHATLYWYRQILGQGPELLVQFQDESVVDDSQLPKDRFSAERLKGVDSTLKIQPAELGDSAMYLCASSLIGNNEQFFGPGTRLTVL.